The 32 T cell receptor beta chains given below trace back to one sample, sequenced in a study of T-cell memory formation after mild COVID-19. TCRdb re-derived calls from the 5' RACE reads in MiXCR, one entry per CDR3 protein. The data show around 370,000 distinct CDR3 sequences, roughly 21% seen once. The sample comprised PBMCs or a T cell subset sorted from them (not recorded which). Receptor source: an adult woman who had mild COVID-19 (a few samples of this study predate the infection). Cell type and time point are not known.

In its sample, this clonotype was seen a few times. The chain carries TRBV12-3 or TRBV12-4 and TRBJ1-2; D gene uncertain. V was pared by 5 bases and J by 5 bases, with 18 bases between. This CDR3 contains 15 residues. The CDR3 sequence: CASSPATSRGYGYTF. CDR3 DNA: TGTGCCAGCAGTCCTGCGACAAGTCGAGGGTATGGCTACACCTTC.

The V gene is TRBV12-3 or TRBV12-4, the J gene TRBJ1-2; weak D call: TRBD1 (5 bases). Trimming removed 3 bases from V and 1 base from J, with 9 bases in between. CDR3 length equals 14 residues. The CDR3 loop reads CASSFTGLNYGYTF. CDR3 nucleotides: TGTGCCAGCAGTTTCACAGGACTTAACTATGGCTACACCTTC.

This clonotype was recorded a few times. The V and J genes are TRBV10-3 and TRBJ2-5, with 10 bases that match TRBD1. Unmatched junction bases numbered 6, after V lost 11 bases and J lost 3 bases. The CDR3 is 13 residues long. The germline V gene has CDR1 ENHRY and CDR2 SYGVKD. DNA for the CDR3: TGTGCCCGACCGGGACAGGGGAAAGAGACCCAGTACTTC. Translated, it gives CARPGQGKETQYF.

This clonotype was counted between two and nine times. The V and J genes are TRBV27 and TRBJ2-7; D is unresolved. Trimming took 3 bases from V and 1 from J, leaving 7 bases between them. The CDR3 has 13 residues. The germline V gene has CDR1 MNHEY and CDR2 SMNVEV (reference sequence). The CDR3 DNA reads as TGTGCCAGCAGTTTGGGCAAGTCCTACGAGCAGTACTTC. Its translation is CASSLGKSYEQYF.

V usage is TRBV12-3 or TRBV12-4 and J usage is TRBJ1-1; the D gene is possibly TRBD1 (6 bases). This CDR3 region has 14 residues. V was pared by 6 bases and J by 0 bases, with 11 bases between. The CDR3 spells CASSPTGLNTEAFF. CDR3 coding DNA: TGTGCCAGCAGCCCTACAGGGTTGAACACTGAAGCTTTCTTT.

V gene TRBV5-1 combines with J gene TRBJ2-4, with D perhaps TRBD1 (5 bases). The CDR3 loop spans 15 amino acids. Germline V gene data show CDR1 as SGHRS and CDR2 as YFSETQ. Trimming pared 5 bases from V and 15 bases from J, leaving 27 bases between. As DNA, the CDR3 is TGCGCCAGCAGGTCTTCTGGAATGACAGTCCCAGGGTGGTACTTC. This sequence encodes CASRSSGMTVPGWYF.

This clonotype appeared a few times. CDR3 coding DNA: TGTGCCAGCAGCCTGGAGATCGGGGCAGATACGCAGTATTTT. Translated, it gives CASSLEIGADTQYF. The rearrangement joins TRBV5-6 to TRBJ2-3, with a possible D match to TRBD2 (5 bases). V was trimmed by 4 bases and J by 4 bases, leaving 13 bases between them. This CDR3 is built from 14 residues. Germline-derived CDR1 and CDR2 are SGHDT and YYEEEE.

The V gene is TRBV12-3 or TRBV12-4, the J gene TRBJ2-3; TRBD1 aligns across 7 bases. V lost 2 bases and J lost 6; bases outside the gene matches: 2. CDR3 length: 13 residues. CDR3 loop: CASSLRGGDTQYF. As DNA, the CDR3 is TGTGCCAGCAGTTTACGAGGGGGCGATACGCAGTATTTT.

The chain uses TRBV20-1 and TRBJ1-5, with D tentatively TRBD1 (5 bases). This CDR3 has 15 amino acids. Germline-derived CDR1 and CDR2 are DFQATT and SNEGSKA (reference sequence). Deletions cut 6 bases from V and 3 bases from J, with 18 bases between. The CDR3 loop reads CSALGVDSYNQPQHF. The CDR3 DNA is TGCAGTGCCCTAGGTGTCGACAGTTACAATCAGCCCCAGCATTTT.

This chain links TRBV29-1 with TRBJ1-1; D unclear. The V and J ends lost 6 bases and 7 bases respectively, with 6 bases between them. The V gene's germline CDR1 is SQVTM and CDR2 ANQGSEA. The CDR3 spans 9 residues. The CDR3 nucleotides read TGCAGCGTGGATGGTGAAGCTTTCTTT. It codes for CSVDGEAFF.

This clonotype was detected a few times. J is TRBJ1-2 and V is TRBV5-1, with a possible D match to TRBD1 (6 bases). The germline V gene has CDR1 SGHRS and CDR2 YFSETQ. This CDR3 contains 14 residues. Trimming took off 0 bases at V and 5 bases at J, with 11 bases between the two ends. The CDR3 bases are TGCGCCAGCAGCTTGGACGGCAGGGGTTATGGCTACACCTTC. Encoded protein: CASSLDGRGYGYTF.

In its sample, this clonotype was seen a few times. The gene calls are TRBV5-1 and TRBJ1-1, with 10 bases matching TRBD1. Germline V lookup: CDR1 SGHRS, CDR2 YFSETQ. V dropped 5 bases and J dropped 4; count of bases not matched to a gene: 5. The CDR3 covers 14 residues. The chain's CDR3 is CASRSGQGGTEAFF. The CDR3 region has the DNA TGCGCCAGCAGGAGTGGACAGGGGGGCACTGAAGCTTTCTTT.

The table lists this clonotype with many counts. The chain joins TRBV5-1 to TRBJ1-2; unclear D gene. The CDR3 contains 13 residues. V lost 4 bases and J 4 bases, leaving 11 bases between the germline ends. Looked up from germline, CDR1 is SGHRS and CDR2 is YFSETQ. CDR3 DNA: TGCGCCAGCAGCCTTGGACGGCCCTATGGCTACACCTTC. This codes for CASSLGRPYGYTF.

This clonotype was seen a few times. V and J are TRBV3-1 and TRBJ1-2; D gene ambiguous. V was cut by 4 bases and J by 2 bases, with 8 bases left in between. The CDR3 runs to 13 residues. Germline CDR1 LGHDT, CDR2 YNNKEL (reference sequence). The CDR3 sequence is CASSREGNYGYTF. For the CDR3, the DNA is TGTGCCAGCAGCCGTGAAGGGAACTATGGCTACACCTTC.

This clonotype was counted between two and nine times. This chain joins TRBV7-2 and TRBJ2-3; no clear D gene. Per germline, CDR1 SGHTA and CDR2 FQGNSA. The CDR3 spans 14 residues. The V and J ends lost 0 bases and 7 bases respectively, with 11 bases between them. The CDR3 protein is CASSLAFAQNTQYF. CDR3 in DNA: TGTGCCAGCAGCTTAGCGTTCGCACAGAATACGCAGTATTTT.

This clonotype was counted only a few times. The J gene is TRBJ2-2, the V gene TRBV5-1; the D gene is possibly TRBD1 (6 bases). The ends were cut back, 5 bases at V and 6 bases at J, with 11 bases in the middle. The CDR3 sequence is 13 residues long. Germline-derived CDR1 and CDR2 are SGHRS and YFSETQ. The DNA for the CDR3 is TGCGCCAGCAGTACAGGGAGCGCCGGGGAGCTGTTTTTT. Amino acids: CASSTGSAGELFF.

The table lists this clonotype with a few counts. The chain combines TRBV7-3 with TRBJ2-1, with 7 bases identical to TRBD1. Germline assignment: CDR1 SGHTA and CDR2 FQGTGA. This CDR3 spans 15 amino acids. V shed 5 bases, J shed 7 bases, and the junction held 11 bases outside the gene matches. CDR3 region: CASSPRDSGRNEQFF. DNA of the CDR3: TGTGCCAGCAGCCCGAGGGACAGCGGTCGGAATGAGCAGTTCTTC.

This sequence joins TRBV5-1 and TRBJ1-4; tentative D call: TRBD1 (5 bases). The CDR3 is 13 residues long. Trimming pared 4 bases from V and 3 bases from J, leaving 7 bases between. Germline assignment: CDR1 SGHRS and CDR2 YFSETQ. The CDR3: CASSPGPNEKLFF. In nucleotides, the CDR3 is TGCGCCAGCAGCCCGGGACCTAATGAAAAACTGTTTTTT.

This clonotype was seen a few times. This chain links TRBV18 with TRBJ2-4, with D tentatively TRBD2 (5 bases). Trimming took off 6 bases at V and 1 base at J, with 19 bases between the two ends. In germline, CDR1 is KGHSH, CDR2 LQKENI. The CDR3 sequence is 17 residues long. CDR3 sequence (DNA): TGTGCCAGCTCCCGCCCCCATCCTGAGGGTGCCAAAAACATTCAGTACTTC. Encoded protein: CASSRPHPEGAKNIQYF.

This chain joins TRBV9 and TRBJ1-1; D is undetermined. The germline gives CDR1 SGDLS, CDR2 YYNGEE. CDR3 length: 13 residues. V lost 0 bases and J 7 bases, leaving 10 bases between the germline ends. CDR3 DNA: TGTGCCAGCAGCGTAGGGGTAAACGGTGAAGCTTTCTTT. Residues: CASSVGVNGEAFF.

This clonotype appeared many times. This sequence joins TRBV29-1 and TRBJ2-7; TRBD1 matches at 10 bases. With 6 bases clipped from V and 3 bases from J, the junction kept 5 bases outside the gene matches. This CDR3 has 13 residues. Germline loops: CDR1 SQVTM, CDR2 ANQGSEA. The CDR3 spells CSVSRDRGYEQYF. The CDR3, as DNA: TGCAGCGTCAGCCGGGACAGGGGCTACGAGCAGTACTTC.

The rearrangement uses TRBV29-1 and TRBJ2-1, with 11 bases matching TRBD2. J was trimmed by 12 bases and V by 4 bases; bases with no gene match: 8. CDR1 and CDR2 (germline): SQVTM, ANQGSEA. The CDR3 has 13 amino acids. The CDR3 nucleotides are TGCAGCGTTGCACTAGCGGGGGCATTTGGGCAGTTCTTC. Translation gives CSVALAGAFGQFF.

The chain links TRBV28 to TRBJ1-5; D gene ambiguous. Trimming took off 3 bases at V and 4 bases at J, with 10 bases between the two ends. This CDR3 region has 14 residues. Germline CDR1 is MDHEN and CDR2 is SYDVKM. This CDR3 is CASSFDGSNQPQHF. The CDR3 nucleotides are TGTGCCAGCAGTTTCGACGGAAGTAATCAGCCCCAGCATTTT.

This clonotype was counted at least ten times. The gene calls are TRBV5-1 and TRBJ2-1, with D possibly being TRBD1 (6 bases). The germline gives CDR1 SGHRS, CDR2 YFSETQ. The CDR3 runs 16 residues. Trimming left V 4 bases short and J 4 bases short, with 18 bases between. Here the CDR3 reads CASSLAPGTQYNEQFF. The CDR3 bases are TGCGCCAGCAGCCTAGCCCCCGGGACACAGTACAATGAGCAGTTCTTC.

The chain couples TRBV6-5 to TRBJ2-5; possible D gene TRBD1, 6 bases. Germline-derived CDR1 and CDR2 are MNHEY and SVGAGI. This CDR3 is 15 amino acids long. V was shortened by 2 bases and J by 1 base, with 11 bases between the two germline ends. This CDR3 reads CASSYVGTPQETQYF. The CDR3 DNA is TGTGCCAGCAGTTACGTCGGGACACCCCAAGAGACCCAGTACTTC.

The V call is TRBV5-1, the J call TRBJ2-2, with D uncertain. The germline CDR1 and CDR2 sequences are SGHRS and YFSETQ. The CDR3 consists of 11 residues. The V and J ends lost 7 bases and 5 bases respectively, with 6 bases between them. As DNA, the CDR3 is TGCGCCAGCGCCCAAACCGGGGAGCTGTTTTTT. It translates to CASAQTGELFF. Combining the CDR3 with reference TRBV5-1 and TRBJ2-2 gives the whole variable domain KAGVTQTPRYLIKTRGQQVTLSCSPISGHRSVSWYQQTPGQGLQFLFEYFSETQRNKGNFPGRFSGRQFSNSRSEMNVSTLELGDSALYLCASAQTGELFFGEGSRLTVL.

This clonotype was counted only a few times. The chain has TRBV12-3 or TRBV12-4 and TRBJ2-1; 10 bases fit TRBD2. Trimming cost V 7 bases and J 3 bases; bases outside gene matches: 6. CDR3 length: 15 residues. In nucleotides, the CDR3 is TGTGCCAGCACCTTCGGGACTAGCGTCTACAATGAGCAGTTCTTC. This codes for CASTFGTSVYNEQFF.

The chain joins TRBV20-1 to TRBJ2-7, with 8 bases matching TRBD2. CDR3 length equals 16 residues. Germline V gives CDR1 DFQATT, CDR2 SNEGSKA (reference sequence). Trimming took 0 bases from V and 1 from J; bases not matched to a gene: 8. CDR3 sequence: CSARDRAKRGSYEQYF. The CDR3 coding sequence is TGCAGTGCTAGAGATAGGGCTAAGCGGGGGTCCTACGAGCAGTACTTC.

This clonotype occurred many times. This CDR3 reads CASSLSGDGTQYF. CDR3 nucleotides: TGTGCCAGCAGTTTATCGGGGGACGGGACCCAGTACTTC. The chain couples TRBV12-3 or TRBV12-4 to TRBJ2-5; D possibly corresponds to TRBD2 (6 bases). This CDR3 is built from 13 residues. The V end was cut by 2 bases, the J end by 7 bases, with 11 bases between.

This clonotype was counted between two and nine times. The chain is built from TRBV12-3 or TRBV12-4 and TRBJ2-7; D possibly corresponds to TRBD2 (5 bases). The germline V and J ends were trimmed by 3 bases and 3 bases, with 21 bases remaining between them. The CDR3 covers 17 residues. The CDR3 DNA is TGTGCCAGCAGTTTGAGGTCCAGGAGGATGGAGGTCTACGAGCAGTACTTC. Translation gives CASSLRSRRMEVYEQYF.

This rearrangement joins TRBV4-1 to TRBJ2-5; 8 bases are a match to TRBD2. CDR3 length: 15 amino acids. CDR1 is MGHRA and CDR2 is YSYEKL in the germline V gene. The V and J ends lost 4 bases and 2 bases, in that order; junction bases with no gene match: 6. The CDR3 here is CASSLEERGQETQYF. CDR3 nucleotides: TGCGCCAGCAGCCTCGAGGAGCGGGGGCAAGAGACCCAGTACTTC.

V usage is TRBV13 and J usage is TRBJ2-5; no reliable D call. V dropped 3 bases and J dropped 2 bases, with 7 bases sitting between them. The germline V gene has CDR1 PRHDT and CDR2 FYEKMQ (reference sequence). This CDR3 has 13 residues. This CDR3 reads CASSFNNQETQYF. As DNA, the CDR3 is TGTGCCAGCAGCTTTAATAATCAAGAGACCCAGTACTTC.